A single sample is the source of the 28 T cell receptor beta chains below, sequenced in a study of blood T cell repertoires in COVID-19. Measured with immunoSEQ multiplex PCR; TCRdb has only the in-frame clones, and not every one. This table holds tens of thousands of clones, around four fifths found once. Sequencing was done on a sample of peripheral blood. These receptors came from an elderly man with active or convalescent COVID-19.

This clone was picked up a small number of times. V usage is TRBV5-1 and J usage is TRBJ2-7; 8 bases agree with TRBD2. The CDR3 has 15 amino acids. Looked up from germline, CDR1 is SGHRS and CDR2 is YFSETQ. Unmatched junction bases numbered 4, after V lost 1 base and J lost 1 base. The CDR3 is CASSLRSGGSYEQYF. The CDR3 DNA sequence: TGCGCCAGCAGCTTGAGGAGCGGGGGATCCTACGAGCAGTACTTC.

The genes are TRBV6-2 or TRBV6-3 and TRBJ2-3; 7 bases are a match to TRBD1. The CDR3 length is 16 residues. The trim removed 3 bases at V and 1 base at J, leaving 7 bases unmatched. Germline CDR1 reads MNHEY; CDR2 reads SVGEGT. CDR3 coding DNA: TGTGCCAGCAGTTATAGGGGGCTCACGCGCACAGATACGCAGTATTTT. Protein: CASSYRGLTRTDTQYF.

The chain uses TRBV7-8 and TRBJ1-2; unclear D gene. The V end was cut by 1 base, the J end by 5 bases, with 8 bases between. The CDR3 loop spans 13 amino acids. Germline CDR1 reads SGHVS; CDR2 reads FQNEAQ. Here the CDR3 DNA reads TGTGCCAGCAGCTTAGGCCTGAGTTATGGCTACACCTTC. Translated: CASSLGLSYGYTF.

The rearrangement joins TRBV10-1 to TRBJ2-7; 14 nucleotides match TRBD2. V was clipped by 0 bases and J by 2 bases; unmatched bases: 6. The length of the CDR3 is 18 residues. Germline CDR1 and CDR2: WNHNN and SYGVQD (reference sequence). Here the CDR3 reads CASSESRGLAGGPYEQYF. In DNA, the CDR3 is TGCGCCAGCAGTGAGTCAAGAGGACTAGCGGGGGGTCCCTACGAGCAGTACTTC.

The gene calls are TRBV6-2 or TRBV6-3 and TRBJ2-1; D call uncertain. There are 12 residues in the CDR3. The germline V and J ends were trimmed by 6 bases and 6 bases, with 9 bases remaining between them. Germline CDR1 and CDR2: MNHEY and SVGEGT. CDR3 nucleotide sequence: TGTGCCAGCAGCAAGAGCCGCAATGAGCAGTTCTTC. Its protein product is CASSKSRNEQFF.

The rearrangement uses TRBV24-1 and TRBJ2-3, with a tentative D call TRBD2 (5 bases). The V end lost 4 bases, the J end lost 6 bases, and 16 bases lay between the germline ends. Germline lookup yields CDR1 KGHDR and CDR2 SFDVKD. This CDR3 contains 15 residues. The CDR3 here is CATSDPRTAGDTQYF. As DNA, the CDR3 is TGTGCCACCAGTGACCCAAGGACCGCGGGTGATACGCAGTATTTT.

In its sample, this clone was seen once. The CDR3 loop reads CASIQAERHEAFF. The CDR3 DNA is TGTGCCAGCATCCAAGCGGAAAGGCATGAAGCTTTCTTT. The chain recombines TRBV2 with TRBJ1-1; the D is unclear. The CDR3 contains 13 residues. Per the germline V gene, CDR1 is SNHLY and CDR2 is FYNNEI. With 7 bases removed from V and 7 bases from J, the gap between germline ends came to 16 bases.

The genes are TRBV5-4 and TRBJ2-1, with TRBD1 identical over 12 bases. Germline V lookup: CDR1 SGHNT, CDR2 YYREEE (reference sequence). This CDR3 comprises 14 residues. After removal of 4 bases from V and 9 bases from J, the junction contained 5 bases not matched to a gene. CDR3 in DNA: TGTGCCAGCAGCCCCGGGACAGGGGGCGGTGAGCAGTTCTTC. It specifies CASSPGTGGGEQFF.

J is TRBJ1-2 and V is TRBV28; unclear D gene. V dropped 2 bases and J dropped 1 base, with 8 bases sitting between them. There are 14 residues in the CDR3. The germline V gene has CDR1 MDHEN and CDR2 SYDVKM. Here the CDR3 DNA reads TGTGCCAGCAGTTTAGGTGGCAGTAACTATGGCTACACCTTC. This gives the protein CASSLGGSNYGYTF.

The gene calls are TRBV5-6 and TRBJ2-1, with 7 bases fitting TRBD1. V lost 0 bases, J lost 4 bases, and 4 bases stayed unmatched. This CDR3 comprises 15 residues. Germline CDR1 and CDR2: SGHDT and YYEEEE. The CDR3 reads CASSLGGTAYNEQFF. The CDR3 DNA reads TGTGCCAGCAGCTTGGGGGGGACAGCATACAATGAGCAGTTCTTC. Supplemented by reference TRBV5-6 and TRBJ2-1, the full variable domain reads DAGVTQSPTHLIKTRGQQVTLRCSPKSGHDTVSWYQQALGQGPQFIFQYYEEEERQRGNFPDRFSGHQFPNYSSELNVNALLLGDSALYLCASSLGGTAYNEQFFGPGTRLTVL.

This clone showed up just once. The junction shows a germline mismatch at one end, possibly a read error. The chain uses TRBV2 and TRBJ2-5; D is ambiguous. Germline values: CDR1 SNHLY, CDR2 FYNNEI. The CDR3 has 11 amino acids. The CDR3 sequence is CASGSQEAQYF. Written as DNA, the CDR3 is TGTGCCAGCGGATCTCAAGAGGCCCAGTACTTC. Full variable domain (remainder filled in from reference TRBV2 and TRBJ2-5): EPEVTQTPSHQVTQMGQEVILRCVPISNHLYFYWYRQILGQKVEFLVSFYNNEISEKSEIFDDQFSVERPDGSNFTLKIRSTKLEDSAMYFCASGSQEAQYFGPGTRLLVL.

The chain carries TRBV5-1 and TRBJ2-7; D uncertain. Trimming took off 4 bases at V and 3 bases at J, with 11 bases between the two ends. The CDR3 sequence is 13 residues long. Germline V gene lookup returns CDR1 SGHRS and CDR2 YFSETQ. The CDR3 loop reads CASSQLSGYEQYF. CDR3 bases: TGCGCCAGCAGCCAACTATCCGGCTACGAGCAGTACTTC.

The chain uses TRBV5-1 and TRBJ1-2, with TRBD1 matching 7 bases. V was pared by 4 bases and J by 4 bases, with 4 bases of the junction left unmatched. CDR1 and CDR2 from the germline V gene are SGHRS and YFSETQ. The length of the CDR3 is 13 residues. CDR3 loop: CASSRDRVYGYTF. DNA for the CDR3: TGCGCCAGCAGCCGCGACAGGGTCTATGGCTACACCTTC.

The chain links TRBV15 to TRBJ2-7; 9 positions agree with TRBD1. Germline CDR1 and CDR2: LNHNV and YYDKDF (reference sequence). CDR3 size: 14 residues. The junction had 5 bases not matched to a gene; V was cut back by 8 bases and J by 0 bases. CDR3 sequence (DNA): TGTGCCACCGCACTGGACAGGGGCTCCTACGAGCAGTACTTC. The encoded protein is CATALDRGSYEQYF. The whole variable domain, remainder taken from reference TRBV15 and TRBJ2-7, is DAMVIQNPRYQVTQFGKPVTLSCSQTLNHNVMYWYQQKSSQAPKLLFHYYDKDFNNEADTPDNFQSRRPNTSFCFLDIRSPGLGDTAMYLCATALDRGSYEQYFGPGTRLTVT.

This chain links TRBV7-9 with TRBJ2-5, with D possibly TRBD1 on 5 matching bases. The CDR3 sequence is 14 residues long. V gave up 2 bases and J gave up 2 bases, with 9 bases separating them. The V gene's germline CDR1 is SEHNR and CDR2 FQNEAQ (reference sequence). CDR3 DNA: TGTGCCAGCAGCTTACGACAGCCTCAAGAGACCCAGTACTTC. Translation gives CASSLRQPQETQYF.

V and J are TRBV11-2 and TRBJ1-5; weak D call: TRBD1 (6 bases). Germline V gives CDR1 SGHAT, CDR2 FQNNGV. The length of the CDR3 is 14 residues. Trimming removed 3 bases from V and 3 bases from J, with 9 bases in between. CDR3 sequence reads: CASSLDSHNQPQHF. The CDR3 nucleotides are TGTGCCAGCAGCTTGGACAGTCACAATCAGCCCCAGCATTTT.

The rearrangement links TRBV3-1 (or the pseudogene TRBV3-2) to TRBJ1-1, with TRBD1 identical over 8 bases. The length of the CDR3 is 13 residues. Germline assignment: CDR1 LGHDT and CDR2 YNNKEL (reference sequence). The V and J ends lost 3 bases and 7 bases, in that order; junction bases with no gene match: 4. CDR3 sequence reads: CASSHRTGNEAFF. CDR3 DNA: TGTGCCAGCAGCCACCGGACAGGGAATGAAGCTTTCTTT.

The V gene is TRBV28, the J gene TRBJ1-5; D unresolved. Trimming took 3 bases from V and 2 from J, leaving 11 bases between them. Germline-derived CDR1 and CDR2 are MDHEN and SYDVKM. This CDR3 contains 15 residues. Here the CDR3 DNA reads TGTGCCAGCAGTTTCAGCCTGAGGCGCAATCAGCCCCAGCATTTT. Translation: CASSFSLRRNQPQHF.

This chain connects TRBV3-1 (or the pseudogene TRBV3-2) to TRBJ1-1; no definite D call. Per germline, CDR1 LGHDT and CDR2 YNNKEL (reference sequence). This CDR3 contains 14 residues. The V end was cut by 4 bases, the J end by 5 bases, with 14 bases between. The CDR3 here is CASSRSTWRTEAFF. The CDR3 bases are TGTGCCAGCAGCCGCAGTACCTGGCGGACTGAAGCTTTCTTT.

A single count supports this clone. The V gene is TRBV5-4, the J gene TRBJ2-1; the D is unclear. The CDR3 is made up of 15 amino acids. Germline assignment: CDR1 SGHNT and CDR2 YYREEE (reference sequence). V shed 0 bases and J shed 8 bases, with 15 bases lying between them. Written as DNA, the CDR3 is TGTGCCAGCAGCTTGGAGGCGGCAGATTTGGATGAGCAGTTCTTC. It specifies CASSLEAADLDEQFF.

This clone was seen ten or more times. The chain recombines TRBV7-9 with TRBJ2-7, with D possibly matching TRBD1 (6 bases). The CDR3 covers 14 residues. The germline V and J ends were trimmed by 5 bases and 3 bases, with 14 bases remaining between them. The germline gives CDR1 SEHNR, CDR2 FQNEAQ (reference sequence). CDR3 region: CASSPSRDNYEQYF. The CDR3 nucleotides read TGTGCCAGCAGCCCAAGTAGGGACAACTACGAGCAGTACTTC.

CDR3: CASSIGKNQPQHF. CDR3 bases: TGTGCCAGTAGTATCGGGAAAAATCAGCCCCAGCATTTT. This sequence joins TRBV19 and TRBJ1-5; D is undetermined. The CDR3 has 13 residues. Germline V gene data show CDR1 as LNHDA and CDR2 as SQIVND (reference sequence). The ends were cut back, 3 bases at V and 4 bases at J, with 7 bases in the middle.

The CDR3 spells CASSPHRAYQETQYF. CDR3 in DNA: TGTGCCAGCAGTCCCCACAGGGCCTACCAAGAGACCCAGTACTTC. The chain is built from TRBV28 and TRBJ2-5, with D perhaps matching TRBD1 (6 bases). Germline V CDR1 and CDR2: MDHEN, SYDVKM. The CDR3 loop spans 15 amino acids. Trimming pared 5 bases from V and 0 bases from J, leaving 13 bases between.

This chain joins TRBV5-1 and TRBJ1-1, with D perhaps matching TRBD1 (6 bases). This CDR3 has 14 amino acids. The V end lost 6 bases, the J end lost 1 base, and 13 bases lay between the germline ends. Germline loops: CDR1 SGHRS, CDR2 YFSETQ. The DNA for the CDR3 is TGCGCCAGCAACCGGGACATCCAGAACACTGAAGCTTTCTTT. This encodes CASNRDIQNTEAFF.

The chain links TRBV7-9 to TRBJ1-1, with D perhaps matching TRBD1 (5 bases). V lost 3 bases and J lost 1, with 9 bases in between. This CDR3 comprises 14 residues. Germline CDR1 is SEHNR and CDR2 is FQNEAQ (reference sequence). This CDR3 is CASSFTGRNTEAFF. CDR3 bases: TGTGCCAGCAGCTTCACAGGTCGGAACACTGAAGCTTTCTTT.

The chain combines TRBV28 with TRBJ2-3, with 10 bases fitting TRBD2. This CDR3 is 14 amino acids long. V dropped 6 bases and J dropped 10; count of bases not matched to a gene: 10. Germline CDR1 reads MDHEN; CDR2 reads SYDVKM. The CDR3 is CASRPGLAGVPQYF. The CDR3 region has the DNA TGTGCCAGCAGACCAGGGCTAGCGGGAGTTCCGCAGTATTTT.

V gene TRBV6-5 combines with J gene TRBJ1-6; D remains ambiguous. The CDR3 spans 14 residues. Trimming took 9 bases from V and 5 from J, leaving 14 bases between them. Looked up from germline, CDR1 is MNHEY and CDR2 is SVGAGI. The CDR3 coding sequence is TGTGCCAGTTCACAGACATGGAATAATTCACCCCTCCACTTT. Translation gives CASSQTWNNSPLHF.

The chain recombines TRBV7-9 with TRBJ1-2; 7 nucleotides match TRBD1. The germline CDR1 and CDR2 sequences are SEHNR and FQNEAQ (reference sequence). The CDR3 consists of 15 residues. The trim removed 1 base at V and 3 bases at J, leaving 5 bases unmatched. CDR3 region: CASSLGGGTHYGYTF. The CDR3 DNA reads as TGTGCCAGCAGCTTAGGAGGGGGCACCCACTATGGCTACACCTTC.